The rows below give T cell receptor beta chains drawn from one sample of a study of human T cells and chemical hapten exposure. One entry per CDR3 protein, called by TCRdb with MiXCR from the RACE reads. This table holds around 380,000 distinct CDR3 sequences, roughly 5% found once. The material sequenced was whole blood, taken in connection with sensitization to the hapten diphenylcyclopropenone (DPC). The receptors stem from a woman aged 50 to 60 with alopecia areata. Some clones in this sample may be carry-over from other donors' samples. CDR3s include the opening cysteine and the closing phenylalanine or tryptophan. The order of the fields is CDR3 DNA, CDR3 protein, D gene, clone size, J gene, V gene. The D gene is left open where the match is weak. Some rows mark clone size as missing; the rest say once, few, many or name a class of expanded clone.

CDR3 DNA: TGCGCCAGCAGCCCGGATGAGAAGAGAGGCTACACCTTC; CDR3 protein: CASSPDEKRGYTF; D gene: NA; clone size: many; J gene: TRBJ1-2; V gene: TRBV5-1
CDR3 DNA: TGTGCCAGCAGCTTAGGGCCCACGGGTCAAAAGTACTTC; CDR3 protein: CASSLGPTGQKYF; D gene: NA; clone size: many; J gene: TRBJ2-7; V gene: TRBV7-6
CDR3 DNA: TGTGCCAGCAGTGACCGGGCCGGAGCTTTCTTT; CDR3 protein: CASSDRAGAFF; D gene: NA; clone size: many; J gene: TRBJ1-1; V gene: TRBV12-3/TRBV12-4
CDR3 DNA: TGTGCCAGTAGAGCGGGAGGGGGAACAGATACGCAGTATTTT; CDR3 protein: CASRAGGGTDTQYF; D gene: TRBD2; clone size: few; J gene: TRBJ2-3; V gene: TRBV19
CDR3 DNA: TGCGCCAGCAGGCCCTCCCCCGGGGGAAGCGGCTACACCTTC; CDR3 protein: CASRPSPGGSGYTF; D gene: NA; clone size: NA; J gene: TRBJ1-2; V gene: TRBV5-1
CDR3 DNA: TGCAGCGTTGAAGTACGGGGCAGCGGGAGGATCCACAATGAGCAGTTCTTC; CDR3 protein: CSVEVRGSGRIHNEQFF; D gene: TRBD2; clone size: few; J gene: TRBJ2-1; V gene: TRBV29-1
CDR3 DNA: TGTGCCACCAGTGACCCCACAGTAGCAGATACGCAGTATTTT; CDR3 protein: CATSDPTVADTQYF; D gene: NA; clone size: many; J gene: TRBJ2-3; V gene: TRBV24-1
CDR3 DNA: TGCGCCAGCAGCTTGCGCCCGGCGGGGGGCTACGAGCAGTACTTC; CDR3 protein: CASSLRPAGGYEQYF; D gene: TRBD2; clone size: NA; J gene: TRBJ2-7; V gene: TRBV5-1
CDR3 DNA: TGTGCCAGCAGTTCCCCGGAGGGTTCTGTATTGTACTTC; CDR3 protein: CASSSPEGSVLYF; D gene: NA; clone size: NA; J gene: TRBJ2-5; V gene: TRBV27
CDR3 DNA: TGTGCCAGCAGTACCCGGGACCTCCATAGCAATCAGCCCCAGCATTTT; CDR3 protein: CASSTRDLHSNQPQHF; D gene: NA; clone size: NA; J gene: TRBJ1-5; V gene: TRBV6-5
CDR3 DNA: TGCAGTGCCCCCAGGCCGGGGGGGTCCTACAATGAGCAGTTCTTC; CDR3 protein: CSAPRPGGSYNEQFF; D gene: TRBD2; clone size: many; J gene: TRBJ2-1; V gene: TRBV20-1
CDR3 DNA: TGTGCCAGCAGTCCCTCGCCTAGCGGCTCCTACAATGAGCAGTTCTTC; CDR3 protein: CASSPSPSGSYNEQFF; D gene: TRBD2; clone size: many; J gene: TRBJ2-1; V gene: TRBV27
CDR3 DNA: TGTGCCAGCACCGGACTAGCGGAGACCCAGTACTTC; CDR3 protein: CASTGLAETQYF; D gene: TRBD2; clone size: many; J gene: TRBJ2-5; V gene: TRBV2
CDR3 DNA: TGTGCCAGCAGCTTAGGACTAGCGGGAGGGCTTGAGCAGTTCTTC; CDR3 protein: CASSLGLAGGLEQFF; D gene: TRBD2; clone size: many; J gene: TRBJ2-1; V gene: TRBV11-2
CDR3 DNA: TGTGCCAGCAGTGGGACAGGGGAAGTGAGGAATGAGCAGTTCTTC; CDR3 protein: CASSGTGEVRNEQFF; D gene: TRBD1; clone size: many; J gene: TRBJ2-1; V gene: TRBV25-1
CDR3 DNA: TGCAGCGTCGGACGGCAGGGGGCGCGAGTTCTGACCCATGGCTACACCTTC; CDR3 protein: CSVGRQGARVLTHGYTF; D gene: TRBD1; clone size: many; J gene: TRBJ1-2; V gene: TRBV29-1
CDR3 DNA: TGTGCCACCAGCACAGCCAATGAAAAACTGTTTTTT; CDR3 protein: CATSTANEKLFF; D gene: NA; clone size: NA; J gene: TRBJ1-4; V gene: TRBV24-1
CDR3 DNA: TGTGCCAGCAGCCCCGACGGGGGGGGTTTTTATAGCTCCTACGAGCAGTACTTC; CDR3 protein: CASSPDGGGFYSSYEQYF; D gene: TRBD2; clone size: many; J gene: TRBJ2-7; V gene: TRBV7-2
CDR3 DNA: TGTGCCAGCAGGAACCTCGGGACTCCTCAAGAGACCCAGTACTTC; CDR3 protein: CASRNLGTPQETQYF; D gene: NA; clone size: many; J gene: TRBJ2-5; V gene: TRBV12-3/TRBV12-4
CDR3 DNA: TGCGCCAGCAGCTTGGCCACCAGTACATCAGATACGCAGTATTTT; CDR3 protein: CASSLATSTSDTQYF; D gene: NA; clone size: NA; J gene: TRBJ2-3; V gene: TRBV5-1
CDR3 DNA: TGTGCCAGCCAACGATGGGCTCCAGGAAACACCATATATTTT; CDR3 protein: CASQRWAPGNTIYF; D gene: NA; clone size: few; J gene: TRBJ1-3; V gene: TRBV11-2
CDR3 DNA: TGTGCCAGCTCTTCATCTCCCCCATTTTTCGGGAGGGAAACCTACAATGAGCAGTTCTTC; CDR3 protein: CASSSSPPFFGRETYNEQFF; D gene: TRBD2; clone size: NA; J gene: TRBJ2-1; V gene: TRBV18
CDR3 DNA: TGCAGTGCTAGAGAAGGCGGGGGTCGCAATCAGCCCCAGCATTTT; CDR3 protein: CSAREGGGRNQPQHF; D gene: NA; clone size: many; J gene: TRBJ1-5; V gene: TRBV20-1
CDR3 DNA: TGTGCCATCAGTGTTTCCACTAGCGGGAGTGTAGAGACCCAGTACTTC; CDR3 protein: CAISVSTSGSVETQYF; D gene: TRBD2; clone size: many; J gene: TRBJ2-5; V gene: TRBV10-3
CDR3 DNA: TGTGCCAGCAGCCCCCGGGACAGGCAGTACTTC; CDR3 protein: CASSPRDRQYF; D gene: TRBD1; clone size: NA; J gene: TRBJ2-4; V gene: TRBV7-9
CDR3 DNA: TGTGCCAGCAGCCAGCGGCCAGGAGGCACAGATACGCAGTATTTT; CDR3 protein: CASSQRPGGTDTQYF; D gene: NA; clone size: few; J gene: TRBJ2-3; V gene: TRBV11-2
CDR3 DNA: TGTGCCATCGGCGGACTAGCGGGTGGGACCGGGGAGCTGTTTTTT; CDR3 protein: CAIGGLAGGTGELFF; D gene: TRBD2; clone size: NA; J gene: TRBJ2-2; V gene: TRBV10-3
CDR3 DNA: TGTGCCAGCAGCCCCTCGGGGCTAGCGGGAGGTCAGAAGGGGACCCAGTACTTC; CDR3 protein: CASSPSGLAGGQKGTQYF; D gene: NA; clone size: few; J gene: TRBJ2-5; V gene: TRBV21-1
CDR3 DNA: TGTGCCAGCAGCTTTGGGACAGCCATGCCCGAGACCCAGTACTTC; CDR3 protein: CASSFGTAMPETQYF; D gene: TRBD1; clone size: many; J gene: TRBJ2-5; V gene: TRBV11-2
CDR3 DNA: TGTGCCAGCAGCCGGGGAGCGGGAGGGCGGAATGAGCAGTTCTTC; CDR3 protein: CASSRGAGGRNEQFF; D gene: TRBD2; clone size: NA; J gene: TRBJ2-1; V gene: TRBV4-2
CDR3 DNA: TGTGCCAGCAGCCGCAGGGGCCAGACAACTAACTATGGCTACACCTTC; CDR3 protein: CASSRRGQTTNYGYTF; D gene: NA; clone size: NA; J gene: TRBJ1-2; V gene: TRBV6-5
CDR3 DNA: TGTGCCAGCAGTGACTCGGATAACGAGCAGTACTTC; CDR3 protein: CASSDSDNEQYF; D gene: NA; clone size: NA; J gene: TRBJ2-7; V gene: TRBV2
CDR3 DNA: TGTGCCAGCACCACTAACCCGTCAAGCGGGAGGGTGAATGAGCAGTTCTTC; CDR3 protein: CASTTNPSSGRVNEQFF; D gene: TRBD2; clone size: many; J gene: TRBJ2-1; V gene: TRBV12-3/TRBV12-4
CDR3 DNA: TGTGCCAGCAGCTCCCGGACAGGGGGAGCTGAAGCTTTCTTT; CDR3 protein: CASSSRTGGAEAFF; D gene: TRBD1; clone size: NA; J gene: TRBJ1-1; V gene: TRBV7-9
CDR3 DNA: TGTGCCAGCAGCTTGGCTCCTTTCGAGCAGTACTTC; CDR3 protein: CASSLAPFEQYF; D gene: NA; clone size: few; J gene: TRBJ2-7; V gene: TRBV5-6
CDR3 DNA: TGTGCCAGTAGTATTAAGGGGTGGAACACTGAAGCTTTCTTT; CDR3 protein: CASSIKGWNTEAFF; D gene: NA; clone size: few; J gene: TRBJ1-1; V gene: TRBV19
CDR3 DNA: TGCGCCAGCAGCTTGGCAGGGGCCGAGCAGTACTTC; CDR3 protein: CASSLAGAEQYF; D gene: NA; clone size: many; J gene: TRBJ2-7; V gene: TRBV5-1
CDR3 DNA: TGTGCCAGCAGGCCCAGGGTCTCCTACGAGCAGTACTTC; CDR3 protein: CASRPRVSYEQYF; D gene: NA; clone size: many; J gene: TRBJ2-7; V gene: TRBV6-7
CDR3 DNA: TGTGCCAGCAGCCCGACAGGCTTCACAGATACGCAGTATTTT; CDR3 protein: CASSPTGFTDTQYF; D gene: NA; clone size: many; J gene: TRBJ2-3; V gene: TRBV7-2
CDR3 DNA: TGTGCCAGCAGCCCACCACGGACGGATAACTATGGCTACACCTTC; CDR3 protein: CASSPPRTDNYGYTF; D gene: NA; clone size: NA; J gene: TRBJ1-2; V gene: TRBV5-6
CDR3 DNA: TGCAGTGCTAGAGGGTCGGTTCCTGAAGCTTTCTTT; CDR3 protein: CSARGSVPEAFF; D gene: NA; clone size: NA; J gene: TRBJ1-1; V gene: TRBV20-1
CDR3 DNA: TGTGCCAGCAGCCCGGGGACTCGAGCCTACGAGCAGTACTTC; CDR3 protein: CASSPGTRAYEQYF; D gene: NA; clone size: many; J gene: TRBJ2-7; V gene: TRBV4-2
CDR3 DNA: TGTGCCAGCAGTTTCGGACAGGGGGTGACCAATCAGCCCCAGCATTTT; CDR3 protein: CASSFGQGVTNQPQHF; D gene: TRBD1; clone size: few; J gene: TRBJ1-5; V gene: TRBV12-3/TRBV12-4
CDR3 DNA: TGTGCCAGCAGTTCGGGGGACAGGAACTATGGCTACACCTTC; CDR3 protein: CASSSGDRNYGYTF; D gene: TRBD1; clone size: many; J gene: TRBJ1-2; V gene: TRBV27
CDR3 DNA: TGTGCCAGCAGGAGTCAGAACACTGAAGCTTTCTTT; CDR3 protein: CASRSQNTEAFF; D gene: NA; clone size: many; J gene: TRBJ1-1; V gene: TRBV7-9
CDR3 DNA: TGCAGTGCTAGAGATGACTTGCGGGACAGGGACCCCACAGATACGCAGTATTTT; CDR3 protein: CSARDDLRDRDPTDTQYF; D gene: TRBD1; clone size: few; J gene: TRBJ2-3; V gene: TRBV20-1
CDR3 DNA: TGTGCCAGCAGCGGACAGGTTACAGATACGCAGTATTTT; CDR3 protein: CASSGQVTDTQYF; D gene: TRBD1; clone size: many; J gene: TRBJ2-3; V gene: TRBV7-2
CDR3 DNA: TGCAGTGCGGACGCGGGTTTTGGTAATGAAAAACTGTTTTTT; CDR3 protein: CSADAGFGNEKLFF; D gene: NA; clone size: NA; J gene: TRBJ1-4; V gene: TRBV20-1
CDR3 DNA: TGTGCCAGCAGCCCAGTAGGGACGAGGCAGAACACTGAAGCTTTCTTT; CDR3 protein: CASSPVGTRQNTEAFF; D gene: NA; clone size: few; J gene: TRBJ1-1; V gene: TRBV13
CDR3 DNA: TGTGCCAGCAGTTTCGGACTAGCGGGGGGAATGAATGAGCAGTTCTTC; CDR3 protein: CASSFGLAGGMNEQFF; D gene: TRBD2; clone size: few; J gene: TRBJ2-1; V gene: TRBV6-2/TRBV6-3
CDR3 DNA: TGTGCCAGCAGCCAAGATACAGTCCAACAAGAGACCCAGTACTTC; CDR3 protein: CASSQDTVQQETQYF; D gene: NA; clone size: many; J gene: TRBJ2-5; V gene: TRBV4-2